The present T cell receptor (beta chain) was sequenced within a study of CXCR3-negative and CXCR3-positive naive CD8 T cells. Using triplicate sorts, 300,000 cells were collected each time from every CD8+ T cell subset. Naive CD8+ T lymphocytes were specified as CD45RO-CCR7+CD27+CD95-. The TRB libraries of cDNA were built by UMI-labeled 5' RACE. Using the 5' RACE reads, TCRdb records one entry per CDR3 protein without DNA. The repertoire table contains about 5,300 distinct CDR3 sequences. Germline V gene data show CDR1 as SQVTM and CDR2 as ANQGSEA. The CDR3 is 12 residues long. Specimen: naive CXCR3- CD8+ T cells from blood. As for subset: CD45RO-CCR7+CD27+CD95- naive CD8+ T cells lacking CXCR3 (TNR3-). The chain recombines TRBV29-1 with TRBJ1-1. This TCR came from a human donor in good health. Some clones in this sample may be carry-over from other donors' samples. The CDR3 loop is CSADYRNTEAFF.